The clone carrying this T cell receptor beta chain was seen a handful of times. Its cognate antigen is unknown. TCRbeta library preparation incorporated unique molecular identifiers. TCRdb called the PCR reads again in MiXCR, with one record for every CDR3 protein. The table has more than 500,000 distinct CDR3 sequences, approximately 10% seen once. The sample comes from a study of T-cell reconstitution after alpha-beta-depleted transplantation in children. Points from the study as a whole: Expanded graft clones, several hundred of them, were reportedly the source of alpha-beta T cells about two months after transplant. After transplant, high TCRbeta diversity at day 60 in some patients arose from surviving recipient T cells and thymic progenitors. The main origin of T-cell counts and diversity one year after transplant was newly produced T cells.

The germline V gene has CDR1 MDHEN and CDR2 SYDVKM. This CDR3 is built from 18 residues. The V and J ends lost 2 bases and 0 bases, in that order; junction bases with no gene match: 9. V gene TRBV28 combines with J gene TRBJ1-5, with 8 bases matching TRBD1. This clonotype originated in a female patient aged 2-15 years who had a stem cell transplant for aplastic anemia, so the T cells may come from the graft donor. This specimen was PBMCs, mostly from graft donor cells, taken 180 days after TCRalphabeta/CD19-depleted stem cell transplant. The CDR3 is CASSLLDREIYSNQPQHF. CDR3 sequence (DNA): TGTGCCAGCAGTTTACTGGACAGGGAAATTTATAGCAATCAGCCCCAGCATTTT.